These 9 T cell receptor beta chains came from one sample sequenced in a study of long-term antiretroviral therapy in people with HIV (dated by TCRdb to between 2020 and 2023). The immunoSEQ hsTCRB v3.0 assay was used at survey level resolution to sequence the TRB variable region. Here the immuneACCESS table is served through TCRdb, limited to in-frame sequences with V and J called. Missing clones are a known gap in these copies; in checked studies unresolved V genes cover under half, and the rest lacks a known reason. This sample is represented by over 15,000 clones; roughly 80% of them were singletons. The ten top clones hold more than 14% of the sample. This sample comprised unsorted PBMCs, obtained 1.5 years before starting antiretroviral therapy. These TCRs come from a woman between 45 and 60 years old with HIV.

J is TRBJ1-2 and V is TRBV2, with 8 positions matching TRBD1. Germline V gene lookup returns CDR1 SNHLY and CDR2 FYNNEI. CDR3 length equals 16 residues. V trimming: 0 bases; J trimming: 7 bases; junction bases outside the gene matches: 10. This chain's CDR3 is CASSEADGGQGFGYTF. The CDR3 DNA sequence: TGTGCCAGCAGTGAAGCAGACGGAGGACAGGGTTTTGGCTACACCTTC.

This chain uses TRBV7-9 with TRBJ2-1; TRBD1 agrees at 9 bases. The length of the CDR3 is 16 residues. The V gene end was trimmed by 5 bases and the J gene end by 3 bases; junction bases not matched to a gene: 8. Germline V gene data show CDR1 as SEHNR and CDR2 as FQNEAQ (reference sequence). CDR3 sequence reads: CASSPLETGGYNEQFF. The DNA for the CDR3 is TGTGCCAGCAGCCCTCTAGAGACAGGGGGCTACAATGAGCAGTTCTTC.

This clone was detected once. V gene TRBV9 combines with J gene TRBJ2-7; 8 positions match TRBD2. V gave up 3 bases and J gave up 4 bases; unmatched junction bases: 9. The CDR3 is 15 amino acids. The germline gives CDR1 SGDLS, CDR2 YYNGEE. CDR3 protein: CASSDGPPGGYEQYV. DNA of the CDR3: TGTGCCAGCAGCGACGGGCCCCCGGGGGGGTACGAGCAGTACGTC.

The rearrangement uses TRBV6-4 and TRBJ1-2, with no clear D. V dropped 11 bases and J dropped 0 bases, with 13 bases sitting between them. This CDR3 has 13 amino acids. Germline CDR1 and CDR2: MRHNA and SNTAGT. In nucleotides, the CDR3 is TGTGCCTCCCGGCCAGATGCTAACTATGGCTACACCTTC. Its protein is CASRPDANYGYTF.

The rearrangement uses TRBV7-6 and TRBJ2-2, with D possibly matching TRBD2 (5 bases). Germline CDR1 and CDR2: SGHVS and FNYEAQ. This CDR3 is built from 14 residues. Trimming stripped 8 bases from V and 1 base from J, with 11 bases between. The CDR3 nucleotides read TGTGCCAGCCTCCTACGGGGGAACACCGGGGAGCTGTTTTTT. The encoded protein is CASLLRGNTGELFF.

V is TRBV5-4 and J is TRBJ1-6; no reliable D call. This CDR3 is built from 12 residues. The germline CDR1 and CDR2 sequences are SGHNT and YYREEE (reference sequence). Trimming pared 3 bases from V and 7 bases from J, leaving 5 bases between. CDR3 coding DNA: TGTGCCAGCAGCTACGGGAATTCACCCCTCCACTTT. Translated: CASSYGNSPLHF.

This chain joins TRBV6-1 and TRBJ2-7, with a possible D match to TRBD1 (5 bases). Trimming cost V 5 bases and J 0 bases, with 11 bases left between them. In germline, CDR1 is MNHNS, CDR2 SASEGT. The CDR3 runs 14 residues. The CDR3 DNA is TGTGCCAGCAGTACAGGTCTGAGCTCCTACGAGCAGTACGTC. Translated: CASSTGLSSYEQYV.

This clone was observed a few times. V gene TRBV4-2 combines with J gene TRBJ1-2, with 8 bases that match TRBD1. V dropped 4 bases and J dropped 6; count of bases not matched to a gene: 7. Germline assignment: CDR1 LGHNA and CDR2 YNFKEQ. The length of the CDR3 is 14 residues. CDR3 amino acids: CASSPTQGADGYTF. Written as DNA, the CDR3 is TGTGCCAGCAGCCCCACCCAGGGGGCAGATGGCTACACCTTC.

The chain couples TRBV5-5 to TRBJ2-1; D gene uncertain. V lost 4 bases to trimming and J lost 6 bases, with 2 bases between them. The CDR3 extends over 10 amino acids. Germline values: CDR1 SGHKS, CDR2 YYEKEE (reference sequence). CDR3 loop: CASSTNEQFF. CDR3 in DNA: TGTGCCAGCAGCACCAATGAGCAGTTCTTC.